The clone carrying this T cell receptor beta chain occurred many times. The sample is drawn from a study of low-dose radiotherapy and immunotherapy resistance in tumors. Study context: Doses delivered to Cohort 2 were 1 Gy per fraction every two weeks, amounting to 13 Gy over 26 weeks. Cyclophosphamide infusions of 200 mg/m2 came every two weeks, one day before radiation-immunotherapy.

The length of the CDR3 is 16 residues. Per the germline V gene, CDR1 is SQVTM and CDR2 is ANQGSEA. V was clipped by 0 bases and J by 4 bases; unmatched bases: 9. This sample's time point: after trial treatment. Documented treatment: LDRT plus nivolumab, ipilimumab, low-dose cyclophosphamide and aspirin (RACIN trial). Donors, who were enrolled in a single-arm phase I dose-escalation trial, received nivolumab, ipilimumab, aspirin, low-dose cyclophosphamide and low-dose radiotherapy. Alpha and beta chains were covered, as first-strand cDNA relied on TRAV- and TRBV-specific primers. A roughly 20-cycle PCR with a constant-region primer and V-primer adapter amplified TCRs. TCRdb reprocessed the reads via MiXCR and lists one record per CDR3 protein. The data contain 80,000 or so distinct CDR3 sequences, around 17% of them seen just once; the ten biggest clones take up approximately 1.5%.

The source of this sequence is a male donor with prostate cancer. This chain joins TRBV29-1 and TRBJ2-1; 7 bases are shared with TRBD2. The sequenced sample was PBMCs, obtained after low-dose radiotherapy plus immunotherapy. CDR3 sequence: CSVEEGLGLVYNEQFF. The CDR3 DNA sequence: TGCAGCGTTGAAGAGGGACTCGGACTAGTTTACAATGAGCAGTTCTTC.